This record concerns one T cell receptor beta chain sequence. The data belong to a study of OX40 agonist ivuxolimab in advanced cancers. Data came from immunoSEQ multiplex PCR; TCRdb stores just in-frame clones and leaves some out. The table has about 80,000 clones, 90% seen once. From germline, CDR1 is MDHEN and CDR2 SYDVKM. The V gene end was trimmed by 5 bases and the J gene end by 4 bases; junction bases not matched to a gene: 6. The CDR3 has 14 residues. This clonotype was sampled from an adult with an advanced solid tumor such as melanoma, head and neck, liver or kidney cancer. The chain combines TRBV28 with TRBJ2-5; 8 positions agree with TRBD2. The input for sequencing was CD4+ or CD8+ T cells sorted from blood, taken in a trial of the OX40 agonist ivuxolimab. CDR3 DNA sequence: TGTGCCAGCAGTCGTGCGGGGGGCCTAGAGACCCAGTACTTC. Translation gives CASSRAGGLETQYF.